These T cell receptor beta chains were read from a single sample in a study of blood T cell repertoires in COVID-19. Measured with immunoSEQ multiplex PCR; TCRdb has only the in-frame clones, and not every one. The table has roughly 99,000 clones, around 79% seen once. Sequencing input: peripheral blood. The receptors here all came from a woman older than 75 with active or convalescent COVID-19. CDR3s include the opening cysteine and the closing phenylalanine or tryptophan. The D gene is left open where the match is weak. Clone size is not always given. Where it is, it says once, few, many or a class for expanded clones.

clone_size | j_call | d_call | v_call | cdr3_nt | cdr3_aa
. | TRBJ2-5 | . | TRBV10-3 | TGTGCCATCAGTGAGCAGGTACAAGAGACCCAGTACTTC | CAISEQVQETQYF
. | TRBJ1-2 | TRBD1 | TRBV5-6 | TGTGCCAGCAGCTTGGGACAGGGAACAGATGGCTACACCTTC | CASSLGQGTDGYTF
. | TRBJ2-1 | TRBD2 | TRBV6-5 | TGTGCCAGCAGTTCGTCCGGGACTAGGGGAGATGAGCAGTTCTTC | CASSSSGTRGDEQFF
. | TRBJ2-4 | TRBD2 | TRBV28 | TGTGCCAGCAGTTTACGACTAGCTGTCAACATTCAGTACTTC | CASSLRLAVNIQYF
. | TRBJ2-2 | . | TRBV2 | TGTGGCGCTGGGGGCATCGGGGAGCTGTTTTTT | CGAGGIGELFF
. | TRBJ2-3 | . | TRBV27 | TGTGCCAGCAGTTTGAGGGATACGCAGTATTTT | CASSLRDTQYF
. | TRBJ2-1 | . | TRBV10-3 | TGTGCCATCAGTGGGACTGGTAGCTCCTACAATGAGCAGTTCTTC | CAISGTGSSYNEQFF
. | TRBJ2-7 | . | TRBV5-6 | TGTGCCAGCAGCTTGGACAGTCCCTACGAGCAGTACTTC | CASSLDSPYEQYF
. | TRBJ2-7 | TRBD1 | TRBV15 | TGTGCCACCAGTAGACAGGGATCGATCGAGCAGTACTTC | CATSRQGSIEQYF
. | TRBJ2-5 | TRBD1 | TRBV5-1 | TGTGCCAGCAGCCCCGGGACAGGACGCCAAGAGACCCAGTACTTC | CASSPGTGRQETQYF
. | TRBJ2-1 | TRBD2 | TRBV5-1 | TGCGCCAGCAGCTTCGGGGGGAACAATGAGCAGTTCTTC | CASSFGGNNEQFF
. | TRBJ2-7 | . | TRBV5-4 | TGTGCCAGCAGCACCCCGACGGGGAATTACGAGCAGTACTTC | CASSTPTGNYEQYF
. | TRBJ2-1 | TRBD1 | TRBV6-4 | TGTGCCAGCAGTGACGGGGGACAGAAGAGCTCCTACAATGAGCAGTTCTTC | CASSDGGQKSSYNEQFF
. | TRBJ2-5 | . | TRBV18 | TGTGCCAGCTCATCCGAGTACCAAGAGACCCAGTACTTC | CASSSEYQETQYF
. | TRBJ2-7 | . | TRBV5-6 | TGTGCCAGCAGCCCGGCCGGGGGTTCCTACGAGCAGTACTTC | CASSPAGGSYEQYF
. | TRBJ1-3 | TRBD1 | TRBV18 | TGTGCCAGCTCACTCGAGACAGGGCCCCTCTCTGGAAACACCATATATTTT | CASSLETGPLSGNTIYF
. | TRBJ2-2 | . | TRBV12-3/TRBV12-4 | TGTGCCAGTTACAGGGACACCGGGGAGCTGTTTTTT | CASYRDTGELFF
. | TRBJ2-1 | . | TRBV19 | TGTGCCAGTAGAATATTTCGGGAGATCGGTGAGCAGTTCTTC | CASRIFREIGEQFF
. | TRBJ2-5 | . | TRBV9 | TGTGCCAGCAGCGGCACGGGACTGTGGGAGACCCAGTACTTC | CASSGTGLWETQYF
once | TRBJ2-2 | . | TRBV7-6 | TGTGCCAGCAGCTTAGCGGTACAGGGCACCGGGGAGCTGTTTTTT | CASSLAVQGTGELFF
. | TRBJ2-3 | TRBD2 | TRBV30 | TGTGCCTGGAGACGACTAGCGGGAGGGCCGACGGATACGCAGTATTTT | CAWRRLAGGPTDTQYF
. | TRBJ2-1 | . | TRBV7-6 | TGTGCCAGCAGCCCCGGACACCCTTTAATTCACAATGAGCAGTTCTTC | CASSPGHPLIHNEQFF
. | TRBJ2-1 | . | TRBV11-3 | TGTGCCAGCAGCTTATCTTCAGGGAATGAGCAGTTCTTC | CASSLSSGNEQFF
. | TRBJ1-2 | TRBD1 | TRBV7-2 | TGTGCCAGCAGGCCCGGACAGGGAAACTATGGCTACACCTTC | CASRPGQGNYGYTF
. | TRBJ2-3 | TRBD2 | TRBV29-1 | TGCAGCGTTGCCGGGCTAGCGGAGAGCCCTCTCACAGATACGCAGTATTTT | CSVAGLAESPLTDTQYF
. | TRBJ1-5 | . | TRBV19 | TGTGCCAGTAGTATAGGAGTAGCCGGCAATCAGCCCCAGCATTTT | CASSIGVAGNQPQHF
. | TRBJ2-3 | TRBD1 | TRBV2 | TGTGCCAGCAGTGATTACAGGGGAACCTTGGACTCACCCCCAGATACGCAGTATTTT | CASSDYRGTLDSPPDTQYF
once | TRBJ2-3 | TRBD1 | TRBV18 | TGTGCCAGCTCACCATGGGACAGACAAGATACGCAGTATTTT | CASSPWDRQDTQYF
. | TRBJ1-5 | . | TRBV7-2 | TGTGCCAGCAGCCCCACTTTTTATCAGCCCCAGCATTTT | CASSPTFYQPQHF
. | TRBJ2-5 | . | TRBV5-4 | TGTGCCAGCAGCCCGCCCGGGCCGGGGGAGACCCAGTACTTC | CASSPPGPGETQYF
few | TRBJ1-1 | . | TRBV6-5 | TGTGCCAGCAGTAGCTGGAGGCGAAACACTGAAGCTTTCTTT | CASSSWRRNTEAFF
. | TRBJ1-1 | TRBD1 | TRBV29-1 | TGCAGCGTTGAGCAGGGGGTTTTTTCTGAAGCTTTCTTT | CSVEQGVFSEAFF
. | TRBJ2-1 | TRBD2 | TRBV2 | TGTGCCAGCAGTGAAGCGGGCGGGAGGGCCTTTGAGCAGTTCTTC | CASSEAGGRAFEQFF
. | TRBJ2-5 | . | TRBV18 | TGTGCCAGCTCAGGAACAGACCAAGAGACCCAGTACTTC | CASSGTDQETQYF
. | TRBJ1-2 | . | TRBV15 | TGTGCCACCAGCAGAGAAGGGTCGGGGACTAACTATGGCTACACCTTC | CATSREGSGTNYGYTF
. | TRBJ1-2 | . | TRBV18 | TGTGCCAGCTCACCAAGTACAGCCGGCCTCTATGGCTACACCTTC | CASSPSTAGLYGYTF
. | TRBJ1-3 | . | TRBV6-5 | TGTGCCAGCAGTTTGGGGGCCTTCTCTGGAAACACCATATATTTT | CASSLGAFSGNTIYF
once | TRBJ1-1 | . | TRBV12-3/TRBV12-4 | TGTGCCAGCAGTGGGGAGAGATGGTCTGAAGCTTTCTTT | CASSGERWSEAFF
. | TRBJ2-4 | TRBD1 | TRBV29-1 | TGCAGCGTTTGGTTCCGGGACAGGGTGGACATTCAGTACTTC | CSVWFRDRVDIQYF
once | TRBJ2-1 | TRBD2 | TRBV24-1 | TGTGCCACCAGTGATCCCGGGACTAGCGGGGGTGAGCAGTTCTTC | CATSDPGTSGGEQFF
. | TRBJ1-5 | . | TRBV9 | TGTGCCAGCAGCGCCTATCAGCCCCAGCATTTT | CASSAYQPQHF
. | TRBJ2-7 | . | TRBV5-1 | TGCGCCAGCAGCTTACTGGGCGCGAACTACGAGCAGTACTTC | CASSLLGANYEQYF
. | TRBJ2-1 | . | TRBV28 | TGTGCCAGCAGACAGGGAGGGAGGAATGAGCAGTTCTTC | CASRQGGRNEQFF
. | TRBJ2-3 | TRBD2 | TRBV9 | TGTGCCAGCAGCGTAGTAGCGGGAGGCGCAGATACGCAGTATTTT | CASSVVAGGADTQYF
. | TRBJ1-5 | . | TRBV30 | TGTGCCTGGAGTGGAGGCGATAATCAGCCCCAGCATTTT | CAWSGGDNQPQHF
once | TRBJ2-3 | TRBD2 | TRBV7-7 | TGTGCCAGCAGCGCCGGATTAGCGGGAGATACGCAGTATTTT | CASSAGLAGDTQYF
. | TRBJ1-1 | . | TRBV19 | TGTGCCAGTAGTATAGAGCGGGGTAAGGACACTGAAGCTTTCTTT | CASSIERGKDTEAFF
. | TRBJ1-3 | . | TRBV9 | TGTGCCAGCAGCGTAGGGGGAGGAACCGTATCTGGAAACACCATATATTTT | CASSVGGGTVSGNTIYF
. | TRBJ1-1 | . | TRBV7-2 | TGTGCCAGCAGCTTATTCGCGGTTACTTCTGAAGCTTTCTTT | CASSLFAVTSEAFF
. | TRBJ2-7 | . | TRBV12-3/TRBV12-4 | TGTGCCAGCAGTCCGGGAGTTTTCGGCGAGCAGTACTTC | CASSPGVFGEQYF
few | TRBJ1-4 | . | TRBV27 | TGTGCCAGCAGGAGTCCTCGGACAGCAACTAATGAAAAACTGTTTTTT | CASRSPRTATNEKLFF
. | TRBJ1-1 | . | TRBV29-1 | TGCAGCGCCAACAGGGCGAGCACTGAAGCTTTCTTT | CSANRASTEAFF
. | TRBJ1-1 | . | TRBV29-1 | TGCAGCGTTGGGGTATGGGGAGGAAACACTGAAGCTTTCTTT | CSVGVWGGNTEAFF
. | TRBJ2-1 | TRBD2 | TRBV5-4 | TGTGCCAGCAGCTTGGGGGCACTAGCGTCCTACAATGAGCAGTTCTTC | CASSLGALASYNEQFF
. | TRBJ1-1 | TRBD1 | TRBV6-5 | TGTGCCAGCATCATCGACAGGGTTATCACTGAAGCTTTCTTT | CASIIDRVITEAFF
. | TRBJ2-4 | TRBD1 | TRBV19 | TGTGCCACAACAGGGACAGGGATAGGAGCCAAAAACATTCAGTACTTC | CATTGTGIGAKNIQYF
. | TRBJ1-1 | . | TRBV19 | TGTGCCAGTAGTATAGTCGGAGGGATGGCTGAAGCTTTCTTT | CASSIVGGMAEAFF